This TCR delta chain emerged from a study of gamma delta lymphoproliferative disorders and STAT genes. With 0 bases removed from V and 0 bases from J, the gap between germline ends came to 25 bases. The CDR3 is 20 amino acids. Looked up from germline, CDR1 is GEAIGNYY and CDR2 is EKD. Findings and caveats of the study: Patient-control comparisons may be limited by differing T cell maturation stages.

TCRdb redid the clone calls on the multiplex PCR reads with CATT. The data contain about 3,400 delta-chain clones, more than 0.85% of them singletons. PBMCs from patients and controls supplied the genomic DNA for sequencing. Controls were healthy adult blood donors matched for age and sex. This clone was seen a handful of times. Antigen unknown. TCRdb records a much larger clone's protein for this DNA, with a difference at residue 13 that likely arises from a read error; the protein given is the translation of the DNA. The origin of this receptor is a human donor in good health. The chain links TRDV2 to TRDJ1; tentative D call: TRDD3 (6 bases). Sequenced: blood. The CDR3 protein is CACDTVGMNAGVSYTDKLIF. The CDR3 nucleotides read TGTGCCTGTGACACCGTGGGAATGAACGCTGGGGTTTCGTACACCGATAAACTCATCTTT.